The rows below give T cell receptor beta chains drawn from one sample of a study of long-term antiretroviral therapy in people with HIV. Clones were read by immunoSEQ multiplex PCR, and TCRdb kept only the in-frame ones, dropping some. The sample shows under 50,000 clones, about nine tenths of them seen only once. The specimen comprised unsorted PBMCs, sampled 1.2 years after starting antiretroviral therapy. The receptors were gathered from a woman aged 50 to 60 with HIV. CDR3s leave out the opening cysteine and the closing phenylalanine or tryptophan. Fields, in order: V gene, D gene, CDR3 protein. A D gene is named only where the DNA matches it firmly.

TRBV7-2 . ASSLSGATNTEAF
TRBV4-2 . ASSQDMVEQF
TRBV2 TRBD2 ASRSGAGTDTQY
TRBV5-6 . ASSRGDTEAF
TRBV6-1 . ASSARGGGTDTQY
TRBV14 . ASSQIGQTYNSPLH
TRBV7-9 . ASSLSRGGKETQY
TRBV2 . ASSERDWPSGANVLT
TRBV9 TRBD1 ASSVGGTGNPGELF
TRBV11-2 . ASSLDPGADTQY
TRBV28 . ASRTVNSPLH
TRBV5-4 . ASSLDRYSQY
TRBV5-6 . ASRGGFNYGYT
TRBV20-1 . SATHYEQY
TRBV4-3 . ASSQDQGAQPQH
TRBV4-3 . ASSQDRGADTGELF
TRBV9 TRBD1 ASSEAEQGSDDEKLF
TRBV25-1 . ASASGGVYEQY
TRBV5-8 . ASSLRMNTEAF
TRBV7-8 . ASSPLALVGQNTEAF
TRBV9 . ASSAIQGGGEQY
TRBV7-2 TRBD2 ASSLTLAGGAGNEQF
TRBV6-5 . ASRNRISGNTIY
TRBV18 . ASSPARGAGTEAF
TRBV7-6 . ASSLDINYEQY
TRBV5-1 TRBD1 ASSGGQAGTNEKLF
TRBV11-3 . ASSSGTYEQY
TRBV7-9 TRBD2 ASGEAGVTGELF
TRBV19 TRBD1 ASTVTGTGLSGNTIY
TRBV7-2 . ASSEQHNEQF
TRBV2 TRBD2 ASILAETQY
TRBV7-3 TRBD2 ASSLLRTSGPNEQF
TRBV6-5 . ASNTPGQGGYEQY
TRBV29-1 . SDTYRGYSEAF
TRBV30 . AQRGPSGNTIY
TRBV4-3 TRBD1 ASSQEGQDADTQY
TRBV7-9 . ASSQNTGLGAF
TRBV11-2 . ASSVRARGDYGYT
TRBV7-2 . ASSLQGDSNQPQH
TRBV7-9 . ASSPGSSATNEKLF
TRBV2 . ASRSTRGAYNSPLH
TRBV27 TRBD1 ASSLRTGTQY